The rows below give T cell receptor beta chains drawn from one sample of a study of cytomegalovirus exposure and HLA in healthy donors. Here immunoSEQ multiplex PCR was the method, and the copy in TCRdb shows in-frame clones only, minus some. The repertoire has more than 95,000 clones, under 80% of them found once; the top ten carry over 6.5%. The sequenced sample was PBMCs. These receptors were taken from a woman aged 40-49 years in good health and CMV-seropositive. The CDR3 runs from the conserved cysteine through the conserved F or W. D genes are given only for firm matches. Where a row states a size, it is once, few, many or the class of an expanded clone; other rows omit it.

TRBJ2-3 . TRBD2 TRBV7-7 TGTGCCAGCAGCTTAAGAGCGGGAGGCCGAAGCACAGATACGCAGTATTTT CASSLRAGGRSTDTQYF
TRBJ2-1 . TRBD2 TRBV28 TGTGCCAGCACGGGGGGAAGTGAGCAGTTCTTC CASTGGSEQFF
TRBJ2-7 . . TRBV5-1 TGCGCCAGCAGCTTGGAGGCGGGAAACCTGATTCGAGAGCAGTACTTC CASSLEAGNLIREQYF
TRBJ2-7 . TRBD1 TRBV11-2 TGTGCCAGCAGCCCCCTCAACAGGGGCCGACAATCCTACGAGCAGTACTTC CASSPLNRGRQSYEQYF
TRBJ1-2 . TRBD1 TRBV5-1 TGCGCCAGCAGCTTGGGGAACAGGGGCTTCTATGGCTACACCTTC CASSLGNRGFYGYTF
TRBJ2-2 . . TRBV4-2 TGTGCCAGCAGCCACGGGGGGGAGCTGTTTTTT CASSHGGELFF
TRBJ1-6 . . TRBV4-3 TGCGCCAGCAGCCAATTGAGTTTTTCAGGGAATTCACCCCTCCACTTT CASSQLSFSGNSPLHF
TRBJ1-1 once . TRBV28 TGTGCCAGCAGTTTGGGCCCGACAGTGGCCCGGGACACTGAAGCTTTCTTT CASSLGPTVARDTEAFF
TRBJ2-7 . TRBD1 TRBV7-9 TGTGCCAGCAGCTCCGCCCGCCGGGACAGGGGGCTCGAGCAGTACTTC CASSSARRDRGLEQYF
TRBJ2-7 . TRBD2 TRBV19 TGTGCCAGTAGTATACTAGCGGGAGGTGCCTACGAGCAGTACTTC CASSILAGGAYEQYF
TRBJ1-5 . . TRBV25-1 TGTGCCAGCAGTGGACAGGCCTCGCATCAGCCCCAGCATTTT CASSGQASHQPQHF
TRBJ2-1 . . TRBV7-9 TGTGCCAGCACCCTTTGGGAGAGCAATGAGCAGTTCTTC CASTLWESNEQFF
TRBJ1-2 . . TRBV5-4 TGTGCCAGCAGCTTGGCCTCGGGGGAGAGTAACTATGGCTACACCTTC CASSLASGESNYGYTF
TRBJ2-5 . TRBD2 TRBV5-5 TGTGCCAGCAGCTTTCCCCTAGCGGGAGGCGAGACCCAGTACTTC CASSFPLAGGETQYF
TRBJ1-4 . TRBD1 TRBV19 TGTGCCAGTGCAAGGACAGGGGGATCGGGTAATGAAAAACTGTTTTTT CASARTGGSGNEKLFF
TRBJ2-1 . TRBD1 TRBV29-1 TGCAGCGTTGAAGATCTTGGACAGGGAAATGAGCAGTTCTTC CSVEDLGQGNEQFF
TRBJ2-1 . TRBD1 TRBV7-9 TGTGCCAGCAGCGATGACAGGGACTCCTACAATGAGCAGTTCTTC CASSDDRDSYNEQFF
TRBJ1-4 . . TRBV5-6 TGTGCCAGCAGCTTAAGGACACCTGGTAATGAAAAACTGTTTTTT CASSLRTPGNEKLFF
TRBJ1-6 few TRBD1 TRBV6-5 TGTGCCAGCAGTTACCAGGGGGCGAGTTCACCCCTCCACTTT CASSYQGASSPLHF
TRBJ1-1 . . TRBV6-5 TGTGCCAGCAGTTACTCTGCGGACTTGAACACTGAAGCTTTCTTT CASSYSADLNTEAFF
TRBJ1-2 . . TRBV4-1 TGCGCCAGCAGCCAAGTGGGCAATCACTATGGCTACACCTTC CASSQVGNHYGYTF
TRBJ2-7 . . TRBV5-4 TGTGCCAGCAGCGCTCAAGTAACTTACGAGCAGTACTTC CASSAQVTYEQYF
TRBJ1-2 . . TRBV11-2 TGTGCCAGCAGCTTAGGTCGCAGGACAGTCTATGGCTACACCTTC CASSLGRRTVYGYTF
TRBJ2-1 few . TRBV25-1 TGTGCCAGCAGAGGACACCGGGCCGCACTACAAAACAATGAGCAGTTCTTC CASRGHRAALQNNEQFF
TRBJ1-2 . TRBD1 TRBV6-1 TGTGCCAGCAGTGAAGCCGCCGGCAGGGGGCTCACCTTC CASSEAAGRGLTF
TRBJ2-5 few . TRBV11-2 TGTGCCAGCAGCTTAATACAAGAGACCCAGTACTTC CASSLIQETQYF
TRBJ2-7 . . TRBV28 TGTGCCAGCAGTTTATTCAGGGGATCCTACGAGCAGTACTTC CASSLFRGSYEQYF
TRBJ2-3 . TRBD1 TRBV6-1 TGTGCCAGCAGTGAAGGACAGGGGAGAGATACGCAGTATTTT CASSEGQGRDTQYF
TRBJ1-1 . TRBD1 TRBV7-9 TGTGCCAGCAGCAACAGGGGGACACTGGGAAACACTGAAGCTTTCTTT CASSNRGTLGNTEAFF
TRBJ1-5 . . TRBV4-1 TGCGCCAGCAGCCAGACAGCCAATCAGCCCCAGCATTTT CASSQTANQPQHF
TRBJ1-1 . . TRBV5-4 TGTGCCAGCAGCTTGGGGAGGGACACTGAAGCTTTCTTT CASSLGRDTEAFF
TRBJ2-3 . TRBD2 TRBV7-6 TGTGCCAGCAGCAGAGCGTCGGGCGGGGGGGGGACAGATACGCAGTATTTT CASSRASGGGGTDTQYF
TRBJ2-7 . . TRBV5-1 TGCGCCAGCAGCTTGGTAGGCAGGGCCTACGAGCAGTACTTC CASSLVGRAYEQYF
TRBJ2-7 few TRBD1 TRBV6-1 TGTGCCAGCAGTGCCTCCGGGACAGGGGGCAAGAGCTCCTACGAGCAGTACTTC CASSASGTGGKSSYEQYF
TRBJ1-2 . TRBD1 TRBV11-3 TGTGCCAGCAGCGCCGACAGGGGCGGTGTGCCTAACTATGGCTACACCTTC CASSADRGGVPNYGYTF
TRBJ1-5 . . TRBV7-2 TGTGCCAGCAGCTTAGGAGCCAGGGCCGATCAGCCCCAGCATTTT CASSLGARADQPQHF
TRBJ2-7 . TRBD2 TRBV7-9 TGTGCCAGCAGTAGCGGACTAGTAGCGTACGAGCAGTACTTC CASSSGLVAYEQYF
TRBJ2-7 once TRBD2 TRBV4-1 TGCGCCAGCAGCCAAGACTTTCCGGGAGGGAGCTACGAGCAGTACTTC CASSQDFPGGSYEQYF
TRBJ2-1 . . TRBV5-1 TGCGCCAGCAGCTTGGTCGGTGAGCAGTTCTTC CASSLVGEQFF
TRBJ1-6 . . TRBV6-4 TGTGCCAGCAGTGTCCATTCAGGAAGCTCACCCCTCCACTTT CASSVHSGSSPLHF
TRBJ2-7 . . TRBV4-1 TGCGCCAGCAGCCAAGAGACAGGCGAGCAGTACTTC CASSQETGEQYF
TRBJ1-2 . TRBD1 TRBV5-1 TGCGCCAGCAGCTTGGCAGGGGACAGGGGGGATGGCTACACCTTC CASSLAGDRGDGYTF
TRBJ2-3 . . TRBV6-6 TGTGCCAGCGCCACTAGCCAGAGGACAGATACGCAGTATTTT CASATSQRTDTQYF
TRBJ2-5 . TRBD1 TRBV5-1 TGCGCCAGCAGCCTAGAGACAGGGATGGAGACCCAGTACTTC CASSLETGMETQYF
TRBJ2-7 . TRBD1 TRBV7-2 TGTGCCAGCAGCACCGGACAGGATTACTACGAGCAGTACTTC CASSTGQDYYEQYF
TRBJ1-6 few TRBD1 TRBV13 TGTGCCAGCAGCGGACGGGGACAGGAGAGCTCCTATAATTCACCCCTCCACTTT CASSGRGQESSYNSPLHF
TRBJ1-5 . TRBD1 TRBV2 TGTGCTACCCAATCCGGGACAGGCAATCAGCCCCAGCATTTT CATQSGTGNQPQHF
TRBJ2-3 . TRBD2 TRBV5-1 TGCGCCAGCAGTTCCGCTGGGGGGGTGCCCACAGATACGCAGTATTTT CASSSAGGVPTDTQYF
TRBJ2-2 . . TRBV5-8 TGTGCCAGCAGGGCTGTTTGGACCGGGGAGCTGTTTTTT CASRAVWTGELFF
TRBJ2-7 . . TRBV11-2 TGTGCCAGCAGCTTAGAGCTGGCTAGTCGTGTTAACGAGCAGTACTTC CASSLELASRVNEQYF